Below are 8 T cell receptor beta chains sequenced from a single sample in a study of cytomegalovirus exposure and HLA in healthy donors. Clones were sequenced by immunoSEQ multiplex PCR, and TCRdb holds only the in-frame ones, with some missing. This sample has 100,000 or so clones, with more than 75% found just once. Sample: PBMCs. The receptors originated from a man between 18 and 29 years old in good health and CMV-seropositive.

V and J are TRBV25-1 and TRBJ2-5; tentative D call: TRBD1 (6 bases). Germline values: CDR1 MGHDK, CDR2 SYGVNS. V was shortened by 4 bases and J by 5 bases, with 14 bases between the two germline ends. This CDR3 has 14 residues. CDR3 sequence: CASSAVQGRETQYF. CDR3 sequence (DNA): TGTGCCAGCAGTGCAGTACAGGGTCGGGAGACCCAGTACTTC.

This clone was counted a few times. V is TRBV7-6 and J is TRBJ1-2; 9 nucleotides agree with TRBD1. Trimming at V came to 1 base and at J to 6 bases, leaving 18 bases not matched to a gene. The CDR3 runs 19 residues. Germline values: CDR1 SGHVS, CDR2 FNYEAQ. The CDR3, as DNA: TGTGCCAGCAGCTTAGATACCCGAATGGGACAGGGAAATAGCCATGGCTACACCTTC. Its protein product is CASSLDTRMGQGNSHGYTF.

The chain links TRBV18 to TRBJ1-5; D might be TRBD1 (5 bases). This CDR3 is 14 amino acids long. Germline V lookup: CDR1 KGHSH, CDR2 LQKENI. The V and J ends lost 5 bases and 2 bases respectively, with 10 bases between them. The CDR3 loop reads CASSGGDGNQPQHF. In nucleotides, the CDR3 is TGTGCCAGCTCAGGAGGGGATGGCAATCAGCCCCAGCATTTT.

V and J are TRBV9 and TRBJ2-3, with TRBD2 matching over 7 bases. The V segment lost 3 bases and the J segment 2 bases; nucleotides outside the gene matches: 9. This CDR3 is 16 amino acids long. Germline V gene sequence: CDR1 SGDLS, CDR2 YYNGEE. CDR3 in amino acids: CASSGVASGNTDTQYF. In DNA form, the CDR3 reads TGTGCCAGCAGCGGGGTGGCGAGCGGGAACACAGATACGCAGTATTTT.

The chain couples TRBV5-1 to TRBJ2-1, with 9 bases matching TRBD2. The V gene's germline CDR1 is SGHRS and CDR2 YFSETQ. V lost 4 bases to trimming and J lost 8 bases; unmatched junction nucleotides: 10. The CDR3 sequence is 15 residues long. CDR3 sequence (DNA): TGCGCCAGCAGCCAGTCTAGCGGGGTAGTCTATGAGCAGTTCTTC. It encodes CASSQSSGVVYEQFF.

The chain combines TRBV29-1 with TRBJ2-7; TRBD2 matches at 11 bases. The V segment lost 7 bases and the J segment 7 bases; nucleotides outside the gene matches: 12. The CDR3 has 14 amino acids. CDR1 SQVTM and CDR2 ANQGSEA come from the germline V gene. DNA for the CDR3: TGCAGCGCCTCCCTAGCGGGGGGTTCTGGAGAGCAGTACTTC. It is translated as CSASLAGGSGEQYF.

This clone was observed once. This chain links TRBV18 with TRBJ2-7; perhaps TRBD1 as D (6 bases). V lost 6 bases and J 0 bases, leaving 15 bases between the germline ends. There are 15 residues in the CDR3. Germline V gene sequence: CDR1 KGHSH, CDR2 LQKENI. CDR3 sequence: CASSPPQGSSYEQYF. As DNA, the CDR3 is TGTGCCAGCTCTCCCCCGCAGGGGAGCTCCTACGAGCAGTACTTC.

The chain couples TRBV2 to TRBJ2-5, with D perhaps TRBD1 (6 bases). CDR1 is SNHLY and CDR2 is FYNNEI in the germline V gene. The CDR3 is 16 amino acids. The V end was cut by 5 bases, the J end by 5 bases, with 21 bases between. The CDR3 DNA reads TGTGCCAGCAGTAGGACACAGGGACCCAAAAGGGAGACCCAGTACTTC. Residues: CASSRTQGPKRETQYF.